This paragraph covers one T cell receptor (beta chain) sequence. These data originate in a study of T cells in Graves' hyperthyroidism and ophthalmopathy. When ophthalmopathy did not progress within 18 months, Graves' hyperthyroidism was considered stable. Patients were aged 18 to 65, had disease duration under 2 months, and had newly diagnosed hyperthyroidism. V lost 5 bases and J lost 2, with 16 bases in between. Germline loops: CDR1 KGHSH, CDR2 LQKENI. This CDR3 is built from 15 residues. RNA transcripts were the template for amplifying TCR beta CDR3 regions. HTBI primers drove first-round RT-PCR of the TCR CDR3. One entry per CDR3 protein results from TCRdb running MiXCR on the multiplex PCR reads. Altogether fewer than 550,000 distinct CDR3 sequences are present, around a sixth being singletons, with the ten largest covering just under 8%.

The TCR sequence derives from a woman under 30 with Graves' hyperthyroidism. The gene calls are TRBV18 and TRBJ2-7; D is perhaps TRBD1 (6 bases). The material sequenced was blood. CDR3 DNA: TGTGCCAGCTCAGTGACAGGCCCAAAAACCTACGAGCAGTACTTC. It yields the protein CASSVTGPKTYEQYF.